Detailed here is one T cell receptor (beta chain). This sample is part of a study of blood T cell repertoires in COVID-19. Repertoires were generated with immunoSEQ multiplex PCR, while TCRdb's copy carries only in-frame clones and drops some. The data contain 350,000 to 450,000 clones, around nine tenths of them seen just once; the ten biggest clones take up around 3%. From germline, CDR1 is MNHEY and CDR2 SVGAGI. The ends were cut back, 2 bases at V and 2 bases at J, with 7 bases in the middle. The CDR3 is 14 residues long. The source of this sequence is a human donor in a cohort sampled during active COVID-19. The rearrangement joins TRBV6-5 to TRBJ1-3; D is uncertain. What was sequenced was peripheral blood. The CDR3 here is CASSYLGTGNTIYF. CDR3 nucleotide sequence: TGTGCCAGCAGTTACCTTGGCACTGGAAACACCATATATTTT.